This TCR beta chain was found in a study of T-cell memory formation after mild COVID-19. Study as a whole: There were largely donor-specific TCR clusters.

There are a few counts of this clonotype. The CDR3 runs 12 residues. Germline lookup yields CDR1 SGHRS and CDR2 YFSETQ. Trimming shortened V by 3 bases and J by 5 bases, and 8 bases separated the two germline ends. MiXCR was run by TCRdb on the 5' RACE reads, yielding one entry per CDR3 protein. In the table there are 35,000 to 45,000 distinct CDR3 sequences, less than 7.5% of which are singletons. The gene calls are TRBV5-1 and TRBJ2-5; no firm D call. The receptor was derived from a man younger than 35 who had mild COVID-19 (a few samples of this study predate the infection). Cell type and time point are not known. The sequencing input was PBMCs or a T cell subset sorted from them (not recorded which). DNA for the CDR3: TGCGCCAGCAGCTCGGAAGACGAGACCCAGTACTTC. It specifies CASSSEDETQYF.